One sample yielded the 5 T cell receptor beta chains listed below, sequenced in a study of blood T cell repertoires in COVID-19. The assay was immunoSEQ multiplex PCR, and TCRdb's table has in-frame clones only and misses some. Seen here are approximately 160,000 clones, over 75% observed once, and the top ten hold about 10%. Sequencing was performed on peripheral blood. The receptors were gathered from a man aged 60-69 years with active or convalescent COVID-19.

V and J are TRBV5-1 and TRBJ2-3; 9 nucleotides line up with TRBD2. V was clipped by 7 bases and J by 1 base; unmatched bases: 10. CDR1 and CDR2 (germline): SGHRS, YFSETQ. This CDR3 has 16 amino acids. CDR3 sequence reads: CASRPPASGGTDTQYF. CDR3 in DNA: TGCGCCAGCCGACCCCCGGCTAGCGGGGGCACAGATACGCAGTATTTT. Based on the CDR3 plus reference TRBV5-1 and TRBJ2-3, the full variable domain is KAGVTQTPRYLIKTRGQQVTLSCSPISGHRSVSWYQQTPGQGLQFLFEYFSETQRNKGNFPGRFSGRQFSNSRSEMNVSTLELGDSALYLCASRPPASGGTDTQYFGPGTRLTVL.

Turning to this clone: The same CDR3 arises from other DNA sequences in this sample as well. CDR3 DNA: TGTGCCAGCAGCCAAGGAACAGGGGTGGGAGAGACCCAGTACTTC. Translating it yields CASSQGTGVGETQYF. V is TRBV3-1 (or the pseudogene TRBV3-2) and J is TRBJ2-5; TRBD1 agrees at 7 bases. The CDR3 is made up of 15 amino acids. Per germline, CDR1 LGHDT and CDR2 YNNKEL (reference sequence). The V segment lost 1 base and the J segment 4 bases; nucleotides outside the gene matches: 6.

This chain uses TRBV18 with TRBJ2-7; TRBD2 agrees at 8 bases. The CDR3 contains 14 residues. In germline, CDR1 is KGHSH, CDR2 LQKENI. J gave up 4 bases and V 6 bases, and 8 bases lay outside the gene matches. CDR3 protein: CASSKTGGEYEQYF. CDR3 in DNA: TGTGCCAGCTCTAAAACCGGGGGGGAGTACGAGCAGTACTTC.

The chain is built from TRBV5-1 and TRBJ2-2, with a weak D call TRBD1 (6 bases). Germline loops: CDR1 SGHRS, CDR2 YFSETQ. The CDR3 sequence is 15 residues long. Trimming left V 2 bases short and J 6 bases short, with 14 bases between. CDR3 amino acids: CASSLQGPEAGELFF. DNA of the CDR3: TGCGCCAGCAGCTTACAGGGTCCTGAGGCCGGGGAGCTGTTTTTT.

V is TRBV6-5 and J is TRBJ2-5; the match to TRBD1 covers 7 bases. CDR1 is MNHEY, CDR2 SVGAGI, per germline. J was trimmed by 4 bases and V by 6 bases; bases with no gene match: 5. The length of the CDR3 is 13 residues. This CDR3 is CASRQQGPETQYF. The DNA for the CDR3 is TGTGCCAGCAGACAACAGGGGCCAGAGACCCAGTACTTC.